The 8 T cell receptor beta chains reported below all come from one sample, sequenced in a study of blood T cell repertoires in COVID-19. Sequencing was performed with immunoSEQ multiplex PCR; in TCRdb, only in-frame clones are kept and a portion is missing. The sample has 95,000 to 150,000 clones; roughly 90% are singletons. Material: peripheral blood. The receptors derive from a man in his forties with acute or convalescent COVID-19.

In nucleotides, the CDR3 is TGTGCCAGCAGCTTTAGACAGGGGGCCGCGGACACCGGGGAGCTGTTTTTT. Translation gives CASSFRQGAADTGELFF. The genes are TRBV27 and TRBJ2-2; the match to TRBD1 covers 10 bases. CDR3 length equals 17 residues. Per germline, CDR1 MNHEY and CDR2 SMNVEV (reference sequence). The V gene end was trimmed by 6 bases and the J gene end by 3 bases; junction bases not matched to a gene: 10.

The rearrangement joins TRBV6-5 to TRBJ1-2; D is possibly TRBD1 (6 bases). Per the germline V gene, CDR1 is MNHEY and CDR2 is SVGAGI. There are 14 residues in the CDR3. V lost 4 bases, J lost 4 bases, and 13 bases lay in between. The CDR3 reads CASSSSGVSYGYTF. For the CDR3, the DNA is TGTGCCAGCAGTTCCTCAGGGGTTAGCTATGGCTACACCTTC.

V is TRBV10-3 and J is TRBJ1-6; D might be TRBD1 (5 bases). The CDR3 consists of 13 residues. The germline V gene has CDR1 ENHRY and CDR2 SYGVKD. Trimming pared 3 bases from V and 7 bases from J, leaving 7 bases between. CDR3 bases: TGTGCCATCAGTGAACCAGGGAATTCACCCCTCCACTTT. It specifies CAISEPGNSPLHF.

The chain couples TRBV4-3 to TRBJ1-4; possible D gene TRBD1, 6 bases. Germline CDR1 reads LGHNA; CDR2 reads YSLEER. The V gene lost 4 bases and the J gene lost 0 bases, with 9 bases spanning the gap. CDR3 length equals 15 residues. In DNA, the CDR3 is TGCGCCAGCAGCCGGGACACCGCAACTAATGAAAAACTGTTTTTT. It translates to CASSRDTATNEKLFF.

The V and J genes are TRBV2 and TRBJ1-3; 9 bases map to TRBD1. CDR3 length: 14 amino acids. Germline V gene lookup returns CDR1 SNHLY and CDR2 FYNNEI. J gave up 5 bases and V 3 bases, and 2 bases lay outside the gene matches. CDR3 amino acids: CASSDGTGRNTIYF. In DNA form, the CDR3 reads TGTGCCAGCAGTGACGGGACAGGGCGAAACACCATATATTTT.

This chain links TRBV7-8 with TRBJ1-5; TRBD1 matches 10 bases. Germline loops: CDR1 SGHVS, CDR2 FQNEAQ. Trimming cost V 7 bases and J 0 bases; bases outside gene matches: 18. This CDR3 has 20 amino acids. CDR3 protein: CASNPKPGTGDPYSNQPQHF. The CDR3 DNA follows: TGTGCCAGCAACCCCAAACCCGGGACAGGGGATCCCTATAGCAATCAGCCCCAGCATTTT.

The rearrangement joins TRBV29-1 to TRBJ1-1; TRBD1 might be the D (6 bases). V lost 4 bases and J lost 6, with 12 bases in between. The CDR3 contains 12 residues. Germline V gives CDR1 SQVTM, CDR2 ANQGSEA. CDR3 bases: TGCAGCGTTGTGAAGGGGGTCGCTGAAGCTTTCTTT. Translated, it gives CSVVKGVAEAFF. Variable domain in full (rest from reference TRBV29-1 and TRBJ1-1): SAVISQKPSRDICQRGTSLTIQCQVDSQVTMMFWYRQQPGQSLTLIATANQGSEATYESGFVIDKFPISRPNLTFSTLTVSNMSPEDSSIYLCSVVKGVAEAFFGQGTRLTVV.

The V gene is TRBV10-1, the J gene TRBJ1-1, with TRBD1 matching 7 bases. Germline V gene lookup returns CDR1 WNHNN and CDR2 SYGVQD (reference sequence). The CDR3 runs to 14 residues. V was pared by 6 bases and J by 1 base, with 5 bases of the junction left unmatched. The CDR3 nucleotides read TGCGCCAGCAGCCCAGACAGGGCGAACACTGAAGCTTTCTTT. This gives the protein CASSPDRANTEAFF.